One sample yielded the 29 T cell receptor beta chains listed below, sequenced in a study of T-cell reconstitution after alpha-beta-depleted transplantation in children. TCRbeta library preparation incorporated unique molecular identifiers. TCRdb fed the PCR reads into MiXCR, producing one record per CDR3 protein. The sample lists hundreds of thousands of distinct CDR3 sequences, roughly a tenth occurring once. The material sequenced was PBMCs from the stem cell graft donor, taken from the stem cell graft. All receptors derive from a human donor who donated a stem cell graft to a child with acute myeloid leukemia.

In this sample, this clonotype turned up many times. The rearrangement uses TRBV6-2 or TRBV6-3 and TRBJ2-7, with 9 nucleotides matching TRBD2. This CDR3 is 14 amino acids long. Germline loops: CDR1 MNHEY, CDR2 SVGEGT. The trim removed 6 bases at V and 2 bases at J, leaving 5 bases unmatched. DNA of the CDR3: TGTGCCAGCAGCTGGACTAGCGCACCCTACGAGCAGTACTTC. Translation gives CASSWTSAPYEQYF.

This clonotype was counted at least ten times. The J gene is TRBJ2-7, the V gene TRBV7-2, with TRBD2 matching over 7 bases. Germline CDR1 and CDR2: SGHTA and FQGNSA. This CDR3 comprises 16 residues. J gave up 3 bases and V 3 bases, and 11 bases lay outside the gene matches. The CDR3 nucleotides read TGTGCCAGCAGCTTTGGGGGAGGGGAGGTCCTCTACGAGCAGTACTTC. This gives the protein CASSFGGGEVLYEQYF.

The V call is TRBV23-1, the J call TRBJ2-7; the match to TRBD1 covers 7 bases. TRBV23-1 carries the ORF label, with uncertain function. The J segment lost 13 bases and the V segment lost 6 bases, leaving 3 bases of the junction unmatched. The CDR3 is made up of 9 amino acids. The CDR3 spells CASRRTGYF. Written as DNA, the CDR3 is TGCGCCAGCAGAAGGACAGGATACTTC.

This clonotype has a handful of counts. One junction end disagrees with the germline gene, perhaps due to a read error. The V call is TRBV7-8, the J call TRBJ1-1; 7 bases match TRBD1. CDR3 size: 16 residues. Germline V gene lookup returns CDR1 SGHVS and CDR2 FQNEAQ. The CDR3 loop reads CASSLEGGAMNTEAFF. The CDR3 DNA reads TGTGCCAGCAGTTTAGAAGGGGGCGCCATGAACACTGAAGCTTTCTTT.

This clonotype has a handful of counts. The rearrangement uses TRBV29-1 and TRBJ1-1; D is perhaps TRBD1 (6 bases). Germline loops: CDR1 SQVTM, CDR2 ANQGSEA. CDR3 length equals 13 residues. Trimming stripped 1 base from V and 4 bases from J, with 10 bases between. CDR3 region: CSVEVQGGTEAFF. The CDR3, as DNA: TGCAGCGTTGAAGTACAGGGTGGCACTGAAGCTTTCTTT.

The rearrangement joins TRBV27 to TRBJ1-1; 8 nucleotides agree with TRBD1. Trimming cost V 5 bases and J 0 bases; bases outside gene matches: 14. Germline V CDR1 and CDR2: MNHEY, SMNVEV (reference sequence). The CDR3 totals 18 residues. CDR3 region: CASSRGGQVNPLNTEAFF. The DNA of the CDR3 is TGTGCCAGCAGTCGGGGGGGACAGGTCAATCCTTTGAACACTGAAGCTTTCTTT.

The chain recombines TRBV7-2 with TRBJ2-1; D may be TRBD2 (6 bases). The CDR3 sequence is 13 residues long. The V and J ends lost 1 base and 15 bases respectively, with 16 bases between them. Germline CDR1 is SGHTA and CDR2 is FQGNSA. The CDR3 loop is CASSLGRARGTFF. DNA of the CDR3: TGTGCCAGCAGCTTAGGGAGGGCCCGCGGCACGTTCTTC.

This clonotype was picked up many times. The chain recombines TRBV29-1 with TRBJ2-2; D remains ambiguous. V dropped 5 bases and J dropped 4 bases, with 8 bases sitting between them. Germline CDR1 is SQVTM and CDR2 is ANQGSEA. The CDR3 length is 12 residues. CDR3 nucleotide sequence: TGCAGCGTTACTGGCATCACCGGGGAGCTGTTTTTT. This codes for CSVTGITGELFF.

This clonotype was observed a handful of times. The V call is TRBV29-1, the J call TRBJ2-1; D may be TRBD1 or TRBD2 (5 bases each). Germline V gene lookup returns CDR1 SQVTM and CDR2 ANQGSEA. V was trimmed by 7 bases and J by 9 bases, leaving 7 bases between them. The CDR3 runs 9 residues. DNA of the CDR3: TGCAGCGGGGGGATTGAGCAGTTCTTC. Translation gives CSGGIEQFF.

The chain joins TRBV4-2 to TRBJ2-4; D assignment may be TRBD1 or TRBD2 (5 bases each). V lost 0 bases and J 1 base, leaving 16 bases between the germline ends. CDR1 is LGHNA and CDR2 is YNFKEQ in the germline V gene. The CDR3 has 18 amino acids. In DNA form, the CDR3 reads TGTGCCAGCAGCCAAGATTTGAGGGGCGGTCGGGCCAAAAACATTCAGTACTTC. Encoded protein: CASSQDLRGGRAKNIQYF.

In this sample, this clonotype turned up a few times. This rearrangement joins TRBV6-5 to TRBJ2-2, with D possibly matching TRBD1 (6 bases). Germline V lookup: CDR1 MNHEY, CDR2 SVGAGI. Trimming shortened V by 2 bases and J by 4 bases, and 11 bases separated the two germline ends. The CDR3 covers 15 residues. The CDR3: CASSYARGGTGELFF. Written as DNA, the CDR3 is TGTGCCAGCAGTTACGCCAGGGGTGGCACCGGGGAGCTGTTTTTT.

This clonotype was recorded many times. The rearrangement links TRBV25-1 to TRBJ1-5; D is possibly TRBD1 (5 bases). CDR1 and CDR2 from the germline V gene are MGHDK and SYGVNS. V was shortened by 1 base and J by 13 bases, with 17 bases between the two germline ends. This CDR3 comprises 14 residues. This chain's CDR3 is CASSELGHGEIQHF. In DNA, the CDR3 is TGTGCCAGCAGTGAATTGGGGCATGGGGAGATTCAGCATTTT.

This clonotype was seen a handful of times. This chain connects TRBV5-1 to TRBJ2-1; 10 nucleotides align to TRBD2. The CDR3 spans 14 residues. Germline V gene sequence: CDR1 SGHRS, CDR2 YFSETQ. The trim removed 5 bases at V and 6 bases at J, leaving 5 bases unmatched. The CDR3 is CASSRAGGGNEQFF. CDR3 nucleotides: TGCGCCAGCAGTCGAGCGGGAGGGGGCAATGAGCAGTTCTTC.

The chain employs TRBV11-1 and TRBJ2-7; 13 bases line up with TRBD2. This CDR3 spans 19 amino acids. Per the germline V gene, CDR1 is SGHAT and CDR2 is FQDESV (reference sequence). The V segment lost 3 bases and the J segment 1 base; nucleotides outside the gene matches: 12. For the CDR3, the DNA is TGTGCCAGCAGCTTGCCCTTGACTAGCGGGAGGCTCGAATCCTACGAGCAGTACTTC. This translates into CASSLPLTSGRLESYEQYF.

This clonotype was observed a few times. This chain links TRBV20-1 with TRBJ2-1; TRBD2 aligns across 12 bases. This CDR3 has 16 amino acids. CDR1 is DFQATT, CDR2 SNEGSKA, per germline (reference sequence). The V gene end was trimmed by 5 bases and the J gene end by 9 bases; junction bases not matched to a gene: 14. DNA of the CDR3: TGCAGTGCTTCAGTCTTTCGGACTAGCGGGATGGGTGAGCAGTTCTTC. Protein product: CSASVFRTSGMGEQFF.

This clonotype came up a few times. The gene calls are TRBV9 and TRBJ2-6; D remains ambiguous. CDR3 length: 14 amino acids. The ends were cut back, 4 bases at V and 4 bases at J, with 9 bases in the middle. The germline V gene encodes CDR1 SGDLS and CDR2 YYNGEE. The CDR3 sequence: CASSPARGANVLTF. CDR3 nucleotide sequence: TGTGCCAGCAGCCCAGCCCGGGGGGCCAACGTCCTGACTTTC.

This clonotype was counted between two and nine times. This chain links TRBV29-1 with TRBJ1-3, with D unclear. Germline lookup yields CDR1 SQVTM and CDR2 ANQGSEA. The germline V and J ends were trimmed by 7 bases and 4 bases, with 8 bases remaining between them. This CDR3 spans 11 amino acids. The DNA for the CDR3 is TGCAGCGGGGTAGAGGGAAACACCATATATTTT. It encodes CSGVEGNTIYF.

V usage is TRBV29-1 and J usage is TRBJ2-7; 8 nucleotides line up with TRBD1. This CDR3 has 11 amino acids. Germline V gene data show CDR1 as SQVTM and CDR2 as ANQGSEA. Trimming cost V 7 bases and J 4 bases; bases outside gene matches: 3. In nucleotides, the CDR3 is TGCAGCGGGGGGACAGGATACGAGCAGTACTTC. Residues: CSGGTGYEQYF.

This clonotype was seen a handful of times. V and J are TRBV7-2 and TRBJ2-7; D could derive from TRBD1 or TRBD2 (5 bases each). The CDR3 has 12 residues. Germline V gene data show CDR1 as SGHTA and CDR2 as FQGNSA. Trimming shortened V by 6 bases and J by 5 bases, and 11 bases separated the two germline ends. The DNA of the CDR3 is TGTGCCAGCAGTGAGGGGAAGCACGAGCAGTACTTC. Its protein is CASSEGKHEQYF. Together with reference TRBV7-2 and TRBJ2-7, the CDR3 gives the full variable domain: GAGVSQSPSNKVTEKGKDVELRCDPISGHTALYWYRQSLGQGLEFLIYFQGNSAPDKSGLPSDRFSAERTGGSVSTLTIQRTQQEDSAVYLCASSEGKHEQYFGPGTRLTVT.

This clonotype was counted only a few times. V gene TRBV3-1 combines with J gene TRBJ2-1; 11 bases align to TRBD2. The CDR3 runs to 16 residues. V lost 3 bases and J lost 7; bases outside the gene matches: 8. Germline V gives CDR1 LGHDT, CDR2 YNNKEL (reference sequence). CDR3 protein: CASSQGIAGGPNEQFF. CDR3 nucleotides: TGTGCCAGCAGCCAGGGGATAGCGGGAGGGCCAAATGAGCAGTTCTTC.

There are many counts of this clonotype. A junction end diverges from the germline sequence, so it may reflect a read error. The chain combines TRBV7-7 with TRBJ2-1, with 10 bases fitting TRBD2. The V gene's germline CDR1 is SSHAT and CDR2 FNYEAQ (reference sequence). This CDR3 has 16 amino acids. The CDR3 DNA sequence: TGTGCTAGCAGCGCTAGCGGGAGCGCCTCCTACAATGAGCAGTTCTTC. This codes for CASSASGSASYNEQFF.

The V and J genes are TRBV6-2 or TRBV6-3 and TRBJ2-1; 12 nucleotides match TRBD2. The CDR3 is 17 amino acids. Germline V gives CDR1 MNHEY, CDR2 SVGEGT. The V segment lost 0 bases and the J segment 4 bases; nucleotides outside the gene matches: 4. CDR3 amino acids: CASSYSLAGGLYNEQFF. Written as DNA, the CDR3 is TGTGCCAGCAGTTACTCCCTAGCGGGAGGGCTTTACAATGAGCAGTTCTTC.

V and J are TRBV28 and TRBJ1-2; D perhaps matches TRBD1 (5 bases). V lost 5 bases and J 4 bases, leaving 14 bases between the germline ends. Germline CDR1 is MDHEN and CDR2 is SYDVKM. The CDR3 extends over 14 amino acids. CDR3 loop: CASSNSGRGYGYTF. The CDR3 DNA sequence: TGTGCCAGCAGTAACTCGGGGAGGGGCTATGGCTACACCTTC.

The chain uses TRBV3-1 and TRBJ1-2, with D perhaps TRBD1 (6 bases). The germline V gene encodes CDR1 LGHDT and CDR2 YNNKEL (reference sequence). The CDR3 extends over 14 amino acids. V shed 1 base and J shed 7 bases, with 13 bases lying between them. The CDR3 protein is CASSQVAEGGGYTF. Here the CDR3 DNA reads TGTGCCAGCAGCCAAGTTGCGGAGGGGGGTGGCTACACCTTC.

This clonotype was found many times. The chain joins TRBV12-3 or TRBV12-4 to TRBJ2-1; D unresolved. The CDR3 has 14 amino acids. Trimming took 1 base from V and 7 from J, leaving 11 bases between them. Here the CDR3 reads CASSLVSVLNEQFF. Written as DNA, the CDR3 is TGTGCCAGCAGTTTAGTATCGGTACTTAATGAGCAGTTCTTC.

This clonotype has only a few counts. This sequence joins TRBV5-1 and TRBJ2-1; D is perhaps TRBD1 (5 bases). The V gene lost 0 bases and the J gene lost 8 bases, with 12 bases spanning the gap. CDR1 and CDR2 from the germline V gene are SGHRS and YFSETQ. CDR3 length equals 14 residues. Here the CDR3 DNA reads TGCGCCAGCAGCTTGGAGGGTCAGGGTGATGAGCAGTTCTTC. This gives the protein CASSLEGQGDEQFF.

The CDR3 sequence: CASSQSGGVNEQFF. The CDR3 nucleotides read TGTGCCAGCAGCCAAAGTGGGGGGGTCAATGAGCAGTTCTTC. The chain is built from TRBV3-1 and TRBJ2-1; 7 nucleotides line up with TRBD2. Germline V CDR1 and CDR2: LGHDT, YNNKEL (reference sequence). The J segment lost 6 bases and the V segment lost 2 bases, leaving 4 bases of the junction unmatched. The CDR3 extends over 14 amino acids.

The CDR3 DNA reads as TGCGCCAGCTCCCGAAGACTAGCGGGAGGGCCAAGTGAGCAGTTCTTC. Its protein is CASSRRLAGGPSEQFF. V and J are TRBV23-1 and TRBJ2-1; TRBD2 aligns across 14 bases. TRBV23-1 is known as an ORF, though its function is uncertain. Trimming cost V 8 bases and J 9 bases; bases outside gene matches: 12. The CDR3 runs 16 residues.

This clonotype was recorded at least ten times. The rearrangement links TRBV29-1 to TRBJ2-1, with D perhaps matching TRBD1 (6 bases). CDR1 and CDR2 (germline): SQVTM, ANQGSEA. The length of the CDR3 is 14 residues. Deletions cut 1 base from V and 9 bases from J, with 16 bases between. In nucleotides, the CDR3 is TGCAGCGTTGAAGTCCCTAGCTTGGACAGTGAGCAGTTCTTC. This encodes CSVEVPSLDSEQFF.